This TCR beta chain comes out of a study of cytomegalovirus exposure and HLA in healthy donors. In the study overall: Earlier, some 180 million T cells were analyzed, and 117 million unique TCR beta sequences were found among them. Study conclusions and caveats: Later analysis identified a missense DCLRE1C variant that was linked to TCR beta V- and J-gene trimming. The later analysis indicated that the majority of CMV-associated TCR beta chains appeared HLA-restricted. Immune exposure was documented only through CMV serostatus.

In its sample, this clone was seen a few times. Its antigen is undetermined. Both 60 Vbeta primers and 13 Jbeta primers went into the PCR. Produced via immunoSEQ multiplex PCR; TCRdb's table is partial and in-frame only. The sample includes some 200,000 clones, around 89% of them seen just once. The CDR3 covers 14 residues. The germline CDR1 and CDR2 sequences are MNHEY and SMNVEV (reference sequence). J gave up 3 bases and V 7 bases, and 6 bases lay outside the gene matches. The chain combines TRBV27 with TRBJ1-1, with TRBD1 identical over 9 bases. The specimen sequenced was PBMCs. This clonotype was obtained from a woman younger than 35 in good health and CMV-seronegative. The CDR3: CASNSQGADTEAFF. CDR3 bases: TGTGCCAGCAACTCACAGGGGGCGGACACTGAAGCTTTCTTT.